The clone carrying this T cell receptor (beta chain) turned up a few times. Its antigen remains unidentified. This entry comes from a study of CD8+CD57+ T cells in acquired aplastic anemia. Study conclusions and caveats: Researchers report that approximately 28 CD8+ CDR3 sequences appeared in both patients and controls.

The V gene lost 6 bases and the J gene lost 5 bases, with 14 bases spanning the gap. This CDR3 is built from 13 residues. TCR beta VDJ and CDR3 profiles were obtained from a genomic DNA template. MiXCR was run by TCRdb on the reads, yielding one entry per CDR3 protein. The sample contains more than 150,000 distinct CDR3 sequences, roughly half of which appear only once. All sequencing subjects had displayed CD8+CD57+ cell expansion on flow cytometry. The TCR was taken from a human donor with aplastic anemia. Specimen: sorted CD4+, CD8+, or CD8+CD57+ T cells (not recorded which) from PBMCs. The rearrangement uses TRBV12-3 or TRBV12-4 and TRBJ2-7, with D possibly matching TRBD1 (5 bases). CDR3 sequence reads: CASRGAPRHEQYF. CDR3 bases: TGTGCCAGCAGAGGGGCCCCTCGGCACGAGCAGTACTTC.